Detailed here is one T cell receptor (beta chain). This sample is drawn from a study of blood T cell repertoires in COVID-19. The CDR3 totals 14 residues. CDR1 is SGHDT, CDR2 YYEEEE, per germline. The junction had 4 bases not matched to a gene; V was cut back by 0 bases and J by 5 bases. Some clones are missing from TCRdb's copy, which holds only in-frame ones; the method was immunoSEQ multiplex PCR. Here the sample spans around 100,000 clones, about 78% being singletons. Sequencing used peripheral blood. V and J are TRBV5-6 and TRBJ1-1; 7 nucleotides match TRBD1. The clonotype was recovered from a man aged 55 to 70 with active or convalescent COVID-19. Here the CDR3 DNA reads TGTGCCAGCAGCTTGGACAGGGGAGGTACTGAAGCTTTCTTT. It is translated as CASSLDRGGTEAFF.